This TCR beta chain was sequenced during a study of cytomegalovirus exposure and HLA in healthy donors. Study observations and caveats: The classifier, whose performance was assessed in both the original and validation cohorts, reportedly diagnosed cytomegalovirus status with high specificity and sensitivity. Later analysis placed DRB1 highest and HLA-C lowest in TCR association rates, which differed by HLA locus.

This clone was recorded only once. The antigen is unknown. Germline CDR1 reads GTSNPN; CDR2 reads SVGIG (reference sequence). The V gene end was trimmed by 3 bases and the J gene end by 7 bases; junction bases not matched to a gene: 2. The CDR3 extends over 13 amino acids. The primer mix had 60 Vbeta and 13 Jbeta primers. Using immunoSEQ multiplex PCR, the repertoire was profiled, and TCRdb retains in-frame clones only, with some absent. The sample consists of approximately 170,000 clones, around 68% of them appearing once. The chain joins TRBV30 to TRBJ1-6; TRBD1 agrees at 8 bases. The sequence came from a girl aged 5-17 years in good health and CMV-seronegative. Sequences were obtained from PBMCs. CDR3 sequence reads: CAWRDRANSPLHF. The CDR3 DNA follows: TGTGCCTGGAGGGACAGGGCAAATTCACCCCTCCACTTT.